This T cell receptor beta chain was documented in a study of T cells in localized non-small cell lung cancer. The CDR3 consists of 13 residues. CDR1 MNHNY and CDR2 SVGAGI come from the germline V gene (reference sequence). V gave up 2 bases and J gave up 8 bases, with 9 bases separating them. Clones were read by immunoSEQ multiplex PCR, and TCRdb kept only the in-frame ones, dropping some. The table includes around 35,000 clones, roughly 93% detected once. The study's findings and limits: Longer survival (overall) was linked to higher T cell density in blood. Adjacent lung was found to contain a median around 56 of the top 100 tumor clones.

Comments on this clone: Its antigen remains unknown.

The source of this sequence is a female donor older than 55 with stage I lung adenocarcinoma. The chain is built from TRBV6-6 and TRBJ1-4; D is undetermined. The sample here was peripheral blood, taken before any cancer treatment. CDR3 amino acids: CASSYDPTEKLFF. Written as DNA, the CDR3 is TGTGCCAGCAGTTACGACCCGACGGAAAAACTGTTTTTT.